The sequence of this T cell receptor (beta chain) was determined in a study of identical twins. Overall study findings and caveats: When twins shared out-of-frame alpha sequences, those sequences had excess low generation probability. Part of the zero-insertion signal could reflect confounding by invariant MAIT and iNKT cells. Carriage of fewer insertions was seen in abundant cord blood beta clonotypes, whereas memory repertoires showed none. Weaker excess twin sharing was seen among beta out-of-frame sequences.

Between the trimmed V and J ends, which lost 5 bases and 6 bases, there was a span of 13 bases. The germline CDR1 and CDR2 sequences are SQVTM and ANQGSEA. This CDR3 spans 12 amino acids. TCRdb called the 5' RACE reads again in MiXCR, with one record for every CDR3 protein. The sample carries fewer than 800,000 distinct CDR3 sequences, 7.1% recorded once. On this clonotype itself: Its antigen is not identified.

These data were likewise used in another study, on yellow fever vaccine responses in identical twins.

The sample taken for sequencing was PBMCs. The V and J genes are TRBV29-1 and TRBJ1-2, with a weak D call TRBD1 (5 bases). The receptor was isolated from a woman aged 18-35 years in good health. The CDR3 coding sequence is TGCAGCGTTCGGGGGACCTCGGATGGCTACACCTTC. This sequence encodes CSVRGTSDGYTF.